This T cell receptor (beta chain) originates from a study of T-cell memory formation after mild COVID-19. Study context: TCR clusters were mostly confined to one donor each. Points from the study as a whole: Second-wave clones reaching peak frequency on day 37 lacked confirmed SARS-CoV-2 specificity. Contracting CD4+ clones sat mainly in CM and EM; CD8+ in EMRA.

CDR1 SNHLY and CDR2 FYNNEI come from the germline V gene. This CDR3 is built from 13 residues. V lost 2 bases to trimming and J lost 3 bases, with 8 bases between them. MiXCR was run by TCRdb on the 5' RACE reads, yielding one entry per CDR3 protein. The sample contains under 350,000 distinct CDR3 sequences, about 17% of which appear only once. As regards this clonotype: Its antigen is undetermined.

The sequence was collected from a man aged 18 to 29 who had mild COVID-19 (a few samples of this study predate the infection). Cell type and time point are not known. Sequencing was performed on PBMCs or a T cell subset sorted from them (not recorded which). The rearrangement links TRBV2 to TRBJ2-7; no clear D gene. The CDR3 loop reads CASSESQVYEQYV. The CDR3 nucleotides read TGTGCCAGCAGTGAAAGCCAGGTCTACGAGCAGTACGTC.